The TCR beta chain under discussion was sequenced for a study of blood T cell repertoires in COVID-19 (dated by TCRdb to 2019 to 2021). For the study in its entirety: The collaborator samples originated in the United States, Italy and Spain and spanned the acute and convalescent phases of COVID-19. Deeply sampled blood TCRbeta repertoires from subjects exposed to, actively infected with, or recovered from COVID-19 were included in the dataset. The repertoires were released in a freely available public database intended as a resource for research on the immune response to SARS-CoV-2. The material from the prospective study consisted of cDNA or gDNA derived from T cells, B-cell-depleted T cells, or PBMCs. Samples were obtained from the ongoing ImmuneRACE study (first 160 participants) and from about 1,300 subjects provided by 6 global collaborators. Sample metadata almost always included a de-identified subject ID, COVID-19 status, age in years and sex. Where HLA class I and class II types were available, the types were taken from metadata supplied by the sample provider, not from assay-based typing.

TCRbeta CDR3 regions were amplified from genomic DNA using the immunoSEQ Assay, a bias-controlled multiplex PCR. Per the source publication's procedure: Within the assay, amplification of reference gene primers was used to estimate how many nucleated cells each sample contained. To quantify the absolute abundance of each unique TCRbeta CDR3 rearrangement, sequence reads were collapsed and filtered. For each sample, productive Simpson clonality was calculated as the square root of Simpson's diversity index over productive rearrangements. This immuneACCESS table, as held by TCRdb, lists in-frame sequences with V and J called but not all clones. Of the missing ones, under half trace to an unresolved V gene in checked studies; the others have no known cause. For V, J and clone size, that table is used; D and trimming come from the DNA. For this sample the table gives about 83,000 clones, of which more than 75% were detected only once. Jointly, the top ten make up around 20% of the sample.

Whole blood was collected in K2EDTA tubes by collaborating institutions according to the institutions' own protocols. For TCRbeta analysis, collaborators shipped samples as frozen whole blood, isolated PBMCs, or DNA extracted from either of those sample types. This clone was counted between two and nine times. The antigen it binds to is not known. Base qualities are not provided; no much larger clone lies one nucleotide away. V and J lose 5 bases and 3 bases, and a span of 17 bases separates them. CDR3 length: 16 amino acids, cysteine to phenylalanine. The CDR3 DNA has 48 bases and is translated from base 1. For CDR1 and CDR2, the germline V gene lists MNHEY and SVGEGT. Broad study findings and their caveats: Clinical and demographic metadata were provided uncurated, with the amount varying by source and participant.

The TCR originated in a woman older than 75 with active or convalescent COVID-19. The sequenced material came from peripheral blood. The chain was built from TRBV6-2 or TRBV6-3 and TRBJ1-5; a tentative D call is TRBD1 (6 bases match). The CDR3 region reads CASSRLIRQVNQPQHF. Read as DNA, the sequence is TGTGCCAGCAGTCGACTCATTCGACAGGTCAATCAGCCCCAGCATTTT.